This entry features one T cell receptor (beta chain) sequence. The protocol was immunoSEQ multiplex PCR, while the TCRdb copy is restricted to in-frame clones and leaves out a portion. The profile shows approximately 50,000 clones, roughly 92% of them singletons. Germline V CDR1 and CDR2: SGHDN, FVKESK. V trimming: 1 base; J trimming: 8 bases; junction bases outside the gene matches: 8. CDR3 length equals 17 residues. The data stem from a study of technical replicates of blood from several donors. Sequencing used T cells isolated from PBMCs. The chain carries TRBV14 and TRBJ1-6; 10 bases fit TRBD1. The TCR comes from a human donor in good health. The CDR3 is CASSQVWGQGRDSPLHF. CDR3 bases: TGTGCCAGCAGCCAAGTGTGGGGACAGGGGAGGGATTCACCCCTCCACTTT.